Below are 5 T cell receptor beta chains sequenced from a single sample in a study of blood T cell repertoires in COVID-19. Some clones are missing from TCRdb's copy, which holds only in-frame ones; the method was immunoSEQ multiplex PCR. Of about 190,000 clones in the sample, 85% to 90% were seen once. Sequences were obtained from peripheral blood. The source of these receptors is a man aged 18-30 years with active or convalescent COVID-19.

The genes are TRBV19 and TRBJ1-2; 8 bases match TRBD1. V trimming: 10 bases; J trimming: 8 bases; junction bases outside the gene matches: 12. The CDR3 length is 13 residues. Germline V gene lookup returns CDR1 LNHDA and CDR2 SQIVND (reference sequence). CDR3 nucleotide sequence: TGTGCCACCACTGACAGGGGATACTTCGGCTACACCTTC. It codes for CATTDRGYFGYTF.

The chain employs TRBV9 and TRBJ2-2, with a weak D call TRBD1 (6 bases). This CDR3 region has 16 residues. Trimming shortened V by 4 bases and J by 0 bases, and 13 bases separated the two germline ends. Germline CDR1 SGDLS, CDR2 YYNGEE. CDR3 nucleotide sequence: TGTGCCAGCAGCTCATGGACAGCCGCGAACACCGGGGAGCTGTTTTTT. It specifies CASSSWTAANTGELFF.

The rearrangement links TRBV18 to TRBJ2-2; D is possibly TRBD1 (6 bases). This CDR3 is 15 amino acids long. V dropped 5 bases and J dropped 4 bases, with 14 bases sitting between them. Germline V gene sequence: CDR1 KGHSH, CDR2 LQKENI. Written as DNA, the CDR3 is TGTGCCAGCTCAGGACAGTGGCCGGGCACCGGGGAGCTGTTTTTT. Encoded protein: CASSGQWPGTGELFF.

The CDR3 sequence is CASNLGATDTQYF. For the CDR3, the DNA is TGTGCCAGCAACCTTGGAGCTACAGATACGCAGTATTTT. The V gene is TRBV9, the J gene TRBJ2-3; D unresolved. Deletions cut 6 bases from V and 3 bases from J, with 11 bases between. Germline-derived CDR1 and CDR2 are SGDLS and YYNGEE. There are 13 residues in the CDR3.

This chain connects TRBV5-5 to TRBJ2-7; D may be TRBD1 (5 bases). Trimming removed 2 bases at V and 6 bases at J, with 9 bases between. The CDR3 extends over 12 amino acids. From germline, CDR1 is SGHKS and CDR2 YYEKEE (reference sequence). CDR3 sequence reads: CASSLRGSEQYF. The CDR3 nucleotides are TGTGCCAGCAGCTTAAGGGGATCCGAGCAGTACTTC. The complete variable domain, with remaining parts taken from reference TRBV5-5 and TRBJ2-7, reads DAGVTQSPTHLIKTRGQQVTLRCSPISGHKSVSWYQQVLGQGPQFIFQYYEKEERGRGNFPDRFSARQFPNYSSELNVNALLLGDSALYLCASSLRGSEQYFGPGTRLTVT.